A selection of T cell receptor beta chains follows, all from one sample in a study of cytomegalovirus exposure and HLA in healthy donors. The repertoire was sequenced with immunoSEQ multiplex PCR; TCRdb's copy has only in-frame clones and lacks some. Of under 200,000 clones detected, less than 85% appear once; the ten largest clones hold around 6%. Specimen: PBMCs. These receptors all come from a man aged 35 to 55 in good health and CMV-seronegative. Both conserved end residues are part of each CDR3. D genes are given only for firm matches. Clone size is stated in some rows and not others, as once, few, many or a class when expanded.

size	J	D	V	CDR3	DNA
.	TRBJ2-1	.	TRBV7-2	CASSPVRVRTGGNEQFF	TGTGCCAGCAGCCCCGTCCGGGTACGGACTGGAGGCAATGAGCAGTTCTTC
once	TRBJ1-3	TRBD1	TRBV18	CASSRGTGIRNEGNTIYF	TGTGCCAGCTCACGTGGGACAGGGATCCGGAATGAAGGAAACACCATATATTTT
few	TRBJ2-7	TRBD2	TRBV30	CAWRTGLAGQYEQYF	TGTGCCTGGAGGACCGGACTAGCGGGACAATACGAGCAGTACTTC
.	TRBJ1-3	.	TRBV6-5	CASRKASGNTIYF	TGTGCCAGCCGGAAAGCGTCTGGAAACACCATATATTTT
few	TRBJ2-1	.	TRBV6-4	CASMRMVKFF	TGTGCCAGCATGAGGATGGTTAAGTTCTTC
.	TRBJ2-1	.	TRBV5-5	CASSFRDRHSNEQFF	TGTGCCAGCAGCTTCAGAGATCGACATTCCAATGAGCAGTTCTTC
.	TRBJ2-3	TRBD1	TRBV12-5	CASVPGQGATDTQYF	TGTGCTAGTGTTCCCGGACAGGGGGCCACAGATACGCAGTATTTT
.	TRBJ2-3	.	TRBV18	CASSFSYQDTQYF	TGTGCCAGCTCATTTAGTTACCAAGATACGCAGTATTTT
.	TRBJ2-1	.	TRBV11-3	CASSREWGTASRSYNEQFF	TGTGCCAGCAGCCGCGAGTGGGGTACCGCTAGCCGATCCTACAATGAGCAGTTCTTC
.	TRBJ1-2	TRBD1	TRBV19	CASRARDRGYGYGYTF	TGTGCCAGTAGGGCCCGGGACAGGGGGTATGGCTATGGCTACACCTTC
.	TRBJ2-7	.	TRBV15	CATSTRDNPSYEQYF	TGTGCCACCAGCACCCGGGACAACCCTTCCTACGAGCAGTACTTC
.	TRBJ1-5	.	TRBV10-3	CATSRAGRNQPQHF	TGTGCCACCTCTCGGGCAGGGCGCAATCAGCCCCAGCATTTT
.	TRBJ1-1	.	TRBV5-1	CASGDSYSNTEAFF	TGCGCCAGCGGGGACTCTTACTCGAACACTGAAGCTTTCTTT
.	TRBJ2-1	.	TRBV10-1	CASSQQGSAYNEQFF	TGCGCCAGCAGCCAACAGGGTTCGGCCTACAATGAGCAGTTCTTC
.	TRBJ2-3	TRBD1	TRBV29-1	CSVRAWTGDGTDTQYF	TGCAGCGTTCGCGCCTGGACAGGGGATGGCACAGATACGCAGTATTTT
.	TRBJ1-2	.	TRBV9	CASSQRAARAPWTFYGYTF	TGTGCCAGCAGCCAGCGGGCAGCTAGGGCCCCTTGGACGTTCTATGGCTACACCTTC
.	TRBJ1-5	.	TRBV12-5	CASGLGGPGQPQHF	TGTGCTAGTGGTTTGGGAGGTCCGGGTCAGCCCCAGCATTTT
.	TRBJ2-2	TRBD2	TRBV5-6	CASSLGLAKTGELFF	TGTGCCAGCAGCTTGGGACTAGCGAAAACCGGGGAGCTGTTTTTT
.	TRBJ1-5	.	TRBV10-3	CAISSGQSLNQPQHF	TGTGCCATCAGTTCCGGACAGAGCCTCAATCAGCCCCAGCATTTT
.	TRBJ1-3	.	TRBV7-2	CASSTTVRSGNTIYF	TGTGCCAGCAGCACGACAGTCCGCTCTGGAAACACCATATATTTT
.	TRBJ1-4	TRBD1	TRBV6-6	CASSYSPRGNEKLFF	TGTGCCAGCAGTTACTCGCCCAGGGGGAATGAAAAACTGTTTTTT
few	TRBJ1-2	.	TRBV7-2	CASSSWTGDYGYTF	TGTGCCAGCAGCTCATGGACGGGAGACTATGGCTACACCTTC
.	TRBJ2-1	TRBD2	TRBV5-6	CASSPQSGGSYNEQFF	TGTGCCAGCAGCCCTCAATCGGGGGGGTCCTACAATGAGCAGTTCTTC
.	TRBJ2-7	TRBD1	TRBV27	CASSPGTGSTSEQYF	TGTGCCAGCAGTCCTGGGACAGGGAGTACGTCCGAGCAGTACTTC
.	TRBJ2-5	TRBD2	TRBV7-9	CASSQGGTETQYF	TGTGCCAGCAGCCAGGGAGGGACGGAGACCCAGTACTTC
.	TRBJ1-4	TRBD1	TRBV27	CASSRVTGVGEKLFF	TGTGCCAGCAGTCGAGTTACAGGGGTTGGTGAAAAACTGTTTTTT
.	TRBJ1-3	.	TRBV18	CASSPTGQYGHTIYF	TGTGCCAGCTCACCGACAGGACAATATGGACACACCATATATTTT
.	TRBJ1-2	TRBD1	TRBV29-1	CSVERNRGPGYTF	TGCAGCGTTGAAAGGAACAGGGGGCCTGGCTACACCTTC
few	TRBJ1-2	TRBD1	TRBV4-3	CASSQDGQGRTNYGYTF	TGCGCCAGCAGCCAAGATGGACAGGGGAGGACTAACTATGGCTACACCTTC
few	TRBJ2-1	.	TRBV5-4	CASSFQGSYNEQFF	TGTGCCAGCAGCTTCCAGGGCTCCTACAATGAGCAGTTCTTC
few	TRBJ2-1	.	TRBV6-5	CASSYELRQFF	TGTGCCAGCAGTTACGAGCTGAGGCAGTTCTTC
.	TRBJ2-7	.	TRBV11-3	CASSLDPRARNEQYF	TGTGCCAGCAGCTTAGATCCCAGGGCGCGGAACGAGCAGTACTTC
.	TRBJ2-2	.	TRBV11-3	CASSTPLLGGTGELFF	TGTGCCAGCAGCACCCCGCTTCTGGGGGGCACCGGGGAGCTGTTTTTT
.	TRBJ2-7	.	TRBV27	CASSSISTGRSYEQYF	TGTGCCAGCAGTTCCATAAGCACAGGCCGCTCCTACGAGCAGTACTTC
.	TRBJ2-5	.	TRBV2	CASSLERRETQYF	TGTGCCAGCAGCCTGGAAAGGAGGGAGACCCAGTACTTC
.	TRBJ2-2	.	TRBV6-6	CASSFQTGELFF	TGTGCCAGCAGTTTCCAAACCGGGGAGCTGTTTTTT
.	TRBJ2-7	.	TRBV30	CAWSSLTSVGLAYEQYF	TGTGCCTGGAGCTCGCTAACCTCCGTGGGGCTCGCTTACGAGCAGTACTTC
.	TRBJ1-2	.	TRBV4-1	CASSHGRTYGYTF	TGCGCCAGCAGCCACGGACGGACTTATGGCTACACCTTC
.	TRBJ2-2	.	TRBV27	CASSLLNTGELFF	TGTGCCAGCAGTTTACTAAACACCGGGGAGCTGTTTTTT
.	TRBJ2-7	.	TRBV10-3	CAISENGYEQYF	TGTGCCATCAGTGAAAACGGCTACGAGCAGTACTTC
.	TRBJ1-5	TRBD1	TRBV7-9	CASSSGTADGPQHF	TGTGCCAGCAGCTCAGGGACAGCTGATGGGCCCCAGCATTTT
.	TRBJ2-1	TRBD2	TRBV7-6	CASSLLGTSADNEQFF	TGTGCCAGCAGCTTATTGGGGACTAGCGCCGACAATGAGCAGTTCTTC
few	TRBJ2-1	TRBD1	TRBV10-3	CAISPGQGNNEQFF	TGTGCCATCAGCCCGGGACAGGGGAACAATGAGCAGTTCTTC
.	TRBJ1-2	TRBD1	TRBV2	CASSPGQDYDYTF	TGTGCCAGCAGTCCGGGACAGGACTATGACTACACCTTC
.	TRBJ2-1	.	TRBV18	CASSPLGQTYNEQFF	TGTGCCAGCTCACCTCTAGGACAGACCTACAATGAGCAGTTCTTC
.	TRBJ2-2	.	TRBV7-2	CASSLVSQSNTGELFF	TGTGCCAGCAGCTTAGTATCGCAGTCGAACACCGGGGAGCTGTTTTTT
.	TRBJ2-1	.	TRBV7-3	CASSLTRDSYNEQFF	TGTGCCAGCAGCTTAACGCGGGACTCCTACAATGAGCAGTTCTTC
once	TRBJ1-2	TRBD1	TRBV6-5	CASSYAGQGPNYGYTF	TGTGCCAGCAGTTACGCGGGACAGGGGCCGAACTATGGCTACACCTTC
.	TRBJ1-3	TRBD1	TRBV30	CAWSVRDSQNTIYF	TGTGCCTGGAGTGTAAGGGACAGTCAAAACACCATATATTTT
.	TRBJ2-1	.	TRBV7-9	CASSYDRGEQFF	TGTGCCAGCAGCTATGATCGGGGTGAGCAGTTCTTC
.	TRBJ1-2	.	TRBV19	CASSRTKLPGYTF	TGTGCCAGTAGTAGAACCAAGCTACCTGGCTACACCTTC
.	TRBJ1-5	TRBD1	TRBV23-1	CASSQQGAGQPQHF	TGCGCCAGCAGTCAACAGGGGGCTGGTCAGCCCCAGCATTTT
.	TRBJ2-3	.	TRBV9	CASSVELTRGPEADTQYF	TGTGCCAGCAGCGTAGAGCTAACGCGCGGGCCGGAGGCAGATACGCAGTATTTT
.	TRBJ2-7	TRBD1	TRBV19	CATTHRDRDAYEQYF	TGTGCCACTACACACCGGGACAGGGATGCCTACGAGCAGTACTTC
.	TRBJ1-1	.	TRBV5-4	CASSLANRDTEAFF	TGTGCCAGCAGCTTGGCCAACAGGGACACTGAAGCTTTCTTT
.	TRBJ1-5	TRBD1	TRBV29-1	CSVRTGGYDQPQHF	TGCAGCGTTCGGACAGGGGGATACGATCAGCCCCAGCATTTT